This TCR beta chain originates from a study of CD4+ T cells in melanoma. Sequenced by immunoSEQ multiplex PCR; TCRdb stores in-frame clones only, minus some. The sample lists around 110,000 clones, about 92% occurring once. CDR1 SNHLY and CDR2 FYNNEI come from the germline V gene. The CDR3 contains 15 residues. V trimming: 3 bases; J trimming: 4 bases; junction bases outside the gene matches: 0. This sequence originates from a human donor with melanoma. J is TRBJ2-1 and V is TRBV2, with 13 bases fitting TRBD2. The sample consisted of peripheral blood. This CDR3 is CASSEGLAGYNEQFF. The CDR3, as DNA: TGTGCCAGCAGTGAGGGACTAGCGGGGTACAATGAGCAGTTCTTC.